This TCR beta chain was found in a study of cytomegalovirus exposure and HLA in healthy donors. Concerning this clone itself: Its antigen remains unidentified.

V lost 1 base and J 6 bases, leaving 9 bases between the germline ends. The CDR3 covers 14 residues. Germline V gene lookup returns CDR1 LNHDA and CDR2 SQIVND (reference sequence). General study findings and limits: Evidence from a later analysis indicated that most CMV-associated TCR beta chains looked HLA-restricted.

Primers included in the PCR were 60 Vbeta and 13 Jbeta primers. The assay was immunoSEQ multiplex PCR, and TCRdb's table has in-frame clones only and misses some. Of 200,000 or so clones in the sample, around 85% were seen once. The specimen was PBMCs. This TCR was sampled from a man aged 35 to 55 in good health and CMV-seropositive. V usage is TRBV19 and J usage is TRBJ2-2, with D unclear. Here the CDR3 reads CASSIGAMSGELFF. DNA of the CDR3: TGTGCCAGTAGTATAGGGGCAATGTCCGGGGAGCTGTTTTTT.